The source of this T cell receptor (beta chain) is a study of blood T cell repertoires in COVID-19. The wider study: T cells, B-cell-depleted T cells, or PBMCs supplied cDNA or gDNA.

Sequenced by immunoSEQ multiplex PCR; TCRdb stores in-frame clones only, minus some. The table records tens of thousands of clones, 70% to 85% of them present only once. Germline V lookup: CDR1 SGHRS, CDR2 YFSETQ. The CDR3 contains 16 residues. The V end lost 0 bases, the J end lost 6 bases, and 18 bases lay between the germline ends. The Seattle patients, enrolled during active infection, were followed longitudinally. This chain links TRBV5-1 with TRBJ1-1; tentatively, D is TRBD1 (6 bases). The clonotype originates from a man older than 75 with COVID-19, enrolled during active disease. The sample comprised peripheral blood. CDR3 residues: CASSLGSARGSSEAFF. CDR3 nucleotides: TGCGCCAGCAGCTTGGGGTCAGCCAGGGGATCCTCTGAAGCTTTCTTT.